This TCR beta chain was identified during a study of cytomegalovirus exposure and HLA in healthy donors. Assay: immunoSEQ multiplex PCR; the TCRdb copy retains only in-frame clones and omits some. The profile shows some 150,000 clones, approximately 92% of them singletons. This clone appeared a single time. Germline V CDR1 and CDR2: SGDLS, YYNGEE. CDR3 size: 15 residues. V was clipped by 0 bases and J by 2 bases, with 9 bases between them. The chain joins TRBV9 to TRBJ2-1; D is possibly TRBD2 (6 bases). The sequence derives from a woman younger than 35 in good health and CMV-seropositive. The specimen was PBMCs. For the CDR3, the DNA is TGTGCCAGCAGCGTAGGTGGGGGGACCTACAATGAGCAGTTCTTC. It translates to CASSVGGGTYNEQFF.